This TCR beta chain was found in a study of shared clonotypes between healthy human individuals (dated by TCRdb to the early 2020s). Study-wide context: Three men and a couple of women, aged 18 to 49 years, made up the cohort. To increase sequencing depth and limit assay-specific biases, different laboratories used diverse techniques to prepare libraries and sequence TCR repertoires. Blood TCR repertoires of about five healthy adults were deeply sequenced to estimate repertoire size and the extent of clonotype sharing between individuals. Per donor, leukapheresis produced somewhere between about 0.94 and 9.5 billion PBMCs. Per donor, three plates each were used for CD4 naive and CD4 memory, two for CD8 naive, and one for CD8 memory.

The donors were healthy, HIV-negative adults with no recently reported acute infections or vaccinations. Every donor was a Caucasian adult residing in Nashville, Tennessee, USA. The CD8 memory samples were a combination of magnetically selected CD45RO+ cells and CCR7-negative CD45RA+ effector memory (TemRA) cells. Blood was collected by leukapheresis, and PBMCs were isolated by Ficoll-Histopaque density gradient centrifugation and then cryopreserved in liquid nitrogen vapor phase. Analytical flow cytometry was used to check the purity and quantity of each magnetically sorted T cell population. Genomic DNA was isolated from each sorted fraction and quantified by UV absorbance on a Nanodrop 2000c. The paper's findings and limits, for the study overall: Because the study included a small number of donors, the genetic and exposure-history diversity represented was limited. Rarefaction of sorted-subset datasets indicated incomplete sequencing despite the large sequencing depth. Sampling was restricted to blood, and TCR repertoires in tissue are likely to differ from TCR repertoires in blood. When a handful of donors were compared, the shared fraction of clonotypes was about 5% for naive CD4, 3% to 4% for naive CD8, 2.3% for memory CD4, and 0.35% to 0.5% for memory CD8. Higher generation probabilities were observed for clonotypes shared by all four sorted-subset donors than for non-shared clonotypes. Based on pairwise subsampling, the degree of clonotype sharing among donors was expected to be affected by sequencing depth. Naive subsets generally had larger estimated clonotype richness than memory subsets did.

Via the germline V gene, CDR1 is SGHDN and CDR2 FVKESK. V and J are truncated by 0 bases and 3 bases respectively, leaving an intervening sequence of 5 bases. The CDR3 runs 13 residues from the cysteine to the phenylalanine. CDR3 DNA is the only sequence kept; it has 39 bases, read in frame from the first base. TCR CDR3 regions were amplified from genomic DNA by multiplex PCR using the deep immunoSEQ assay. Extracted genomic DNA from each cell subset was distributed evenly across all wells of several immunoSEQ 96-well plates, and each plate was treated as a replicate. For sorted subsets, each replicate PCR was loaded with roughly 200 ng genomic DNA, equivalent to roughly 30,000 T cell genomes. The purified libraries were quantified using a Qubit 3.0 fluorometer, sized with a Bioanalyzer 2100, and then quantified again using the KAPA Library Quantification kit. Every immunoSEQ 96-well plate was sequenced on a separate single-read 150-cycle Illumina NextSeq 550 flow cell. On the authors' methods: Because only junctional sequences without quality scores were contained in the immunoSEQ output, filtering matching that applied to full-length reads could not be performed. To assign V/J genes and CDR3, sequences were annotated using PyIR, a Python wrapper for IgBLAST v1.9, with IMGT germline references. Reads were removed for weak V/J assignments (E-value above 1e-6), missing CDR3, stop codons, out-of-frame junctions, or ambiguous translated residues. V3J clonotypes were defined by identical inferred V gene, J gene, and CDR3 amino acid sequence. Percentage overlap between repertoires was computed as shared unique clonotypes divided by the size of the smaller repertoire. Richness of each repertoire was evaluated using RTK rarefaction, the Chao1 estimator, and Recon v2.1 estimates of unobserved clonotypes. Generation probabilities were computed with OLGA for all TCRbeta clonotypes obtained by the gDNA method from a few donors. Drawn from immuneACCESS, this table holds only the in-frame rearrangements with V and J called that TCRdb kept. Clones are partly lost; checked studies trace under half to an unresolved V gene and leave the rest unexplained. D and trimming were read from the DNA, whereas the V and J calls and clone size are those reported in that table. Counted in this sample were about 380,000 clones; approximately 96% of them appeared once. The ten largest clones add up to less than 0.35% of the sample.

Concerning this clone: Its antigen remains unidentified. One base away there is no much larger clone; base qualities are not given.

The chain is encoded by TRBV14 joined to TRBJ1-1, with the D gene not clear enough to name. This clonotype was sampled from a man aged 30 to 39 in good health. The specimen sequenced was memory CD8+ T cells sorted from blood. The cell subset or site label, read with the paper, signifies: CD45RO+ cells pooled with CCR7-negative TemRA cells. The nucleotides read TGTGCCAGCAGCCAAGACGTCGACACTGAAGCTTTCTTT. Translated, this gives CASSQDVDTEAFF.